Included here is one T cell receptor beta chain sequence, with context. This CDR3 region has 15 residues. V lost 3 bases and J lost 0, with 6 bases in between. Germline CDR1 reads LNHNV; CDR2 reads YYDKDF (reference sequence). Sequencing used immunoSEQ multiplex PCR; TCRdb keeps in-frame clones, though not all of them. Among about 45,000 clones, around 84% were seen once, and the ten largest hold roughly 2.5%. The data derive from a study of T cell clones after liver transplantation. V gene TRBV15 combines with J gene TRBJ2-6; D possibly corresponds to TRBD2 (5 bases). Material: CD4+ T cells from blood, obtained 24 months after liver transplant. This clonotype was sampled from a human patient who received a liver transplant. Some T cells may have originated in the graft donor. The CDR3 loop is CATSSRGSGANVLTF. The CDR3 coding sequence is TGTGCCACCAGCAGTCGGGGCTCTGGGGCCAACGTCCTGACTTTC.